Below, one TCR beta chain is given with its context. The data were obtained in a study of blood T cell repertoires in COVID-19. Study-wide context: Sites across the United States, Italy and Spain contributed samples from acute and convalescent COVID-19. T cells, B-cell-depleted T cells, or PBMCs supplied cDNA or gDNA.

Original processing methods: Reference gene primer amplification gave estimated nucleated cell counts. This table comes from immunoSEQ multiplex PCR, and its TCRdb copy is limited to in-frame clones, with some not included. From that table come the V and J calls and clone size; the DNA was used to work out D and trimming. This sample has more than 95,000 clones, with over 75% found just once. The V gene end was trimmed by 3 bases and the J gene end by 1 base; junction bases not matched to a gene: 2. Germline V CDR1 and CDR2: KGHDR, SFDVKD. This CDR3 is 15 amino acids long. The receptor comes from a man aged 50-59 years with acute or convalescent COVID-19. The chain joins TRBV24-1 to TRBJ2-1, with 7 nucleotides matching TRBD2. The sequenced sample was peripheral blood. The CDR3 nucleotides read TGTGCCACCAGTGATAAAGCGGGGTCCTACAATGAGCAGTTCTTC. This translates into CATSDKAGSYNEQFF.